Listed below are T cell receptor beta chains from one sample, sequenced in a study of radiation and T cells in renal cell carcinoma. The assay was immunoSEQ multiplex PCR, and TCRdb's table has in-frame clones only and misses some. The sample has roughly 58,000 clones, approximately 80% seen once. The sample consisted of blood, taken from a patient whose treatment included radiotherapy and nephrectomy. The source of these receptors is a man aged 55 to 70 with renal cell carcinoma. Each CDR3 is given with its conserved first and last residue. A D gene is named only where the DNA matches it firmly. Only part of the rows carry a size: once, few, many, or a class if the clone is expanded.

CDR3aa: CASSLDTGSQYF
CDR3nt: TGTGCCAGCAGCTTAGATACCGGGTCCCAGTACTTC
abundance: .
v_gene: TRBV11-3
d_gene: .
j_gene: TRBJ2-4

CDR3aa: CASSWGRKIGGYTF
CDR3nt: TGCGCCAGCAGCTGGGGACGGAAAATTGGTGGCTACACCTTC
abundance: medium-sized
v_gene: TRBV5-1
d_gene: .
j_gene: TRBJ1-2

CDR3aa: CASSRPSQGATEAFF
CDR3nt: TGTGCCAGCAGCCGCCCCAGTCAGGGGGCGACTGAAGCTTTCTTT
abundance: .
v_gene: TRBV6-5
d_gene: TRBD1
j_gene: TRBJ1-1

CDR3aa: CASSEGSTRGVNEQFF
CDR3nt: TGTGCCAGCAGTGAAGGGTCTACTAGGGGGGTCAATGAGCAGTTCTTC
abundance: .
v_gene: TRBV2
d_gene: .
j_gene: TRBJ2-1

CDR3aa: CASSLGGNYGYTF
CDR3nt: TGTGCCAGCAGCTTAGGTGGGAACTATGGCTACACCTTC
abundance: .
v_gene: TRBV7-9
d_gene: .
j_gene: TRBJ1-2

CDR3aa: CATSRPSQGAGEKLFF
CDR3nt: TGTGCCACCAGCAGACCTTCCCAGGGGGCCGGGGAAAAACTGTTTTTT
abundance: .
v_gene: TRBV15
d_gene: TRBD1
j_gene: TRBJ1-4

CDR3aa: CASSLTGTAETQYF
CDR3nt: TGTGCCAGCAGTTTGACCGGGACTGCGGAGACCCAGTACTTC
abundance: .
v_gene: TRBV2
d_gene: .
j_gene: TRBJ2-5

CDR3aa: CASSPRSTGTRNEKLFF
CDR3nt: TGTGCCAGCAGCCCAAGGAGCACCGGGACAAGGAATGAAAAACTGTTTTTT
abundance: .
v_gene: TRBV4-2
d_gene: .
j_gene: TRBJ1-4

CDR3aa: CASSPPGRGAEAFF
CDR3nt: TGTGCCAGCAGTCCCCCCGGCCGGGGGGCTGAAGCTTTCTTT
abundance: .
v_gene: TRBV6-6
d_gene: .
j_gene: TRBJ1-1

CDR3aa: CASSESGRKYNEQFF
CDR3nt: TGTGCCAGCAGTGAGTCGGGGAGGAAGTACAATGAGCAGTTCTTC
abundance: .
v_gene: TRBV2
d_gene: .
j_gene: TRBJ2-1

CDR3aa: CASGASRASWANEKLFF
CDR3nt: TGTGCTAGTGGTGCCTCCCGGGCGTCGTGGGCTAATGAAAAACTGTTTTTT
abundance: once
v_gene: TRBV12-5
d_gene: .
j_gene: TRBJ1-4